This T cell receptor (beta chain) was recorded in a study of control samples from healthy donors and cancer patients. Germline CDR1 is SGHTA and CDR2 is FQGNSA. Trimming pared 5 bases from V and 13 bases from J, leaving 18 bases between. The CDR3 totals 13 residues. Only in-frame clones appear in the TCRdb table, and some are missing; sequencing was by immunoSEQ multiplex PCR. This table holds roughly 68,000 clones, over 80% found once. Material: blood. The rearrangement uses TRBV7-2 and TRBJ2-1; D not resolved. This TCR derives from a man in his sixties in good health. CDR3 sequence (DNA): TGTGCCAGCAGCCCATTCTTTCCCGTTCATCAGTTCTTC. Protein: CASSPFFPVHQFF. Filled out from reference TRBV7-2 and TRBJ2-1, the complete variable domain reads GAGVSQSPSNKVTEKGKDVELRCDPISGHTALYWYRQSLGQGLEFLIYFQGNSAPDKSGLPSDRFSAERTGGSVSTLTIQRTQQEDSAVYLCASSPFFPVHQFFGPGTRLTVL.